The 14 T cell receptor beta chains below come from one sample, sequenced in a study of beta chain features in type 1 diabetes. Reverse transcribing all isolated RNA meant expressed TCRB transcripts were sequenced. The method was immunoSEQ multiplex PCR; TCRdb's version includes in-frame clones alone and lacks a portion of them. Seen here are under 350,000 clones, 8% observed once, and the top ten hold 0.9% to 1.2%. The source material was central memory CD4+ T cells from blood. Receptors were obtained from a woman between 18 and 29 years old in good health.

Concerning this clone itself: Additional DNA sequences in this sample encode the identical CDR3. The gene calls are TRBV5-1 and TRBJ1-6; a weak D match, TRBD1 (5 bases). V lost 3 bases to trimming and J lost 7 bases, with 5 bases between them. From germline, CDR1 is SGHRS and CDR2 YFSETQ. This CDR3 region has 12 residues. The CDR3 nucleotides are TGCGCCAGCAGCTGGGACAATTCACCCCTCCACTTT. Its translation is CASSWDNSPLHF.

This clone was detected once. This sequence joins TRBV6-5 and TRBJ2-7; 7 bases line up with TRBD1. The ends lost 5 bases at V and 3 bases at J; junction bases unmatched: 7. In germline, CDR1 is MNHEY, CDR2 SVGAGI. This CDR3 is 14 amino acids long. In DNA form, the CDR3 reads TGTGCCAGCAGTGGTTGGGACAGCGACTACGAGCAGTACGTC. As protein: CASSGWDSDYEQYV.

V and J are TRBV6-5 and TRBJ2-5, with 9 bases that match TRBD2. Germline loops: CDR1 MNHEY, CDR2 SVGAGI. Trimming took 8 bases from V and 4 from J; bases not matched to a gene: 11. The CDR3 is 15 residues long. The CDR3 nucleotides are TGTGCCAGCGAGAACCGAGCGGGAGGTCGAGAGACCCAGTACTTC. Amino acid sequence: CASENRAGGRETQYF.

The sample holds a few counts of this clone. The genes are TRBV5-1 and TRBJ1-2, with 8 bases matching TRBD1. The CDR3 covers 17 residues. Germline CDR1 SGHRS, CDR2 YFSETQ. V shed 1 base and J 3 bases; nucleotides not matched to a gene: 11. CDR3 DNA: TGCGCCAGCAGCTTGTGGGGAGGACAGGGAGCGGACTATGGCTACACCTTC. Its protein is CASSLWGGQGADYGYTF.

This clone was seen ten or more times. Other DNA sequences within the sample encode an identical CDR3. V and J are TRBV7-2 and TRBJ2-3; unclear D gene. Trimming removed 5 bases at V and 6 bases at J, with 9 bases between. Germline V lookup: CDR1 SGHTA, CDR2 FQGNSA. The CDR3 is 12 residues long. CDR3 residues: CASSITRDTQYF. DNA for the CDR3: TGTGCCAGCAGCATCACTCGGGATACGCAGTATTTT.

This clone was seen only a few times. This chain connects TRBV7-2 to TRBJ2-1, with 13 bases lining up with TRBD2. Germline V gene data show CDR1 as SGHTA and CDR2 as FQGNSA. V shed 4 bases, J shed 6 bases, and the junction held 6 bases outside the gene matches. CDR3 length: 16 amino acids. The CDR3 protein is CASSYGLAGVRNEQFF. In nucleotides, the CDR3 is TGTGCCAGCAGCTATGGACTAGCGGGAGTTCGCAATGAGCAGTTCTTC.

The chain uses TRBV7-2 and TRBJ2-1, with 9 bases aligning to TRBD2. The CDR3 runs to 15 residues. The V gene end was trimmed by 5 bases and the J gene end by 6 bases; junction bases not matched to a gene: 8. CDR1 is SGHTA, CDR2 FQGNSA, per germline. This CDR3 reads CASSAGVAGVNEQFF. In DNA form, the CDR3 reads TGTGCCAGCAGCGCCGGGGTAGCGGGGGTCAATGAGCAGTTCTTC.

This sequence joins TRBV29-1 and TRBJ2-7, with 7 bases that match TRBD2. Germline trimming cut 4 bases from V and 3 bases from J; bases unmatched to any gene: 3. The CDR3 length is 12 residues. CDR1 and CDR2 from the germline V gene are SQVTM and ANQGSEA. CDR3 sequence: CSVGGTNYEQYF. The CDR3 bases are TGCAGCGTTGGTGGGACTAACTACGAGCAGTACTTC.

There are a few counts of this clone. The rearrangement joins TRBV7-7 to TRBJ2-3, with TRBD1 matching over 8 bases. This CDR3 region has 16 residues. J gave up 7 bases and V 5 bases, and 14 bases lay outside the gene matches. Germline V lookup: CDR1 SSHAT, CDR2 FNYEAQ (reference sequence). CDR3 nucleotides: TGTGCCAGCAGCCCTGGGACAGGCCATCAGGGGCATACGCAGTATTTT. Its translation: CASSPGTGHQGHTQYF.

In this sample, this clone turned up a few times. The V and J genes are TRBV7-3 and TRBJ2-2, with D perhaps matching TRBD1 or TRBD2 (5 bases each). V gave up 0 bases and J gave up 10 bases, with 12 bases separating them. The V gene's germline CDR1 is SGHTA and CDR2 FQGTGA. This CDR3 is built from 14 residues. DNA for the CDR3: TGTGCCAGCAGCTTAACTGGGGACCCGGCGGAGCTGTTTTTT. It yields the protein CASSLTGDPAELFF.

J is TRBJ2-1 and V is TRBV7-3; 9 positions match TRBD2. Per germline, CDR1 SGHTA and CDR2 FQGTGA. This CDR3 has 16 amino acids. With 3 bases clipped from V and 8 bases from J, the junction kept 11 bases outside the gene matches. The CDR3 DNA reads TGTGCCAGCAGCTTTCAGCGGGAGGTCCCACTCGATGAGCAGTTCTTC. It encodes CASSFQREVPLDEQFF.

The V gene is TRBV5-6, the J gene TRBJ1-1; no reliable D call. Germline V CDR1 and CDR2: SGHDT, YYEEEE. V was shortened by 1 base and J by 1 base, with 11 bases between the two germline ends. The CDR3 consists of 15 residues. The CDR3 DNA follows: TGTGCCAGCAGCTTGTTTGGCTTGGAGAACACTGAAGCTTTCTTT. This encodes CASSLFGLENTEAFF.

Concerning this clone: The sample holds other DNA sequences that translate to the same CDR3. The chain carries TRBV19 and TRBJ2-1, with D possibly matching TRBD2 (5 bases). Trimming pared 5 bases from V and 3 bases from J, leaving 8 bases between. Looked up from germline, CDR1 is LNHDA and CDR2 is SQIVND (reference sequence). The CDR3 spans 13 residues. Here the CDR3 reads CASSPRGYNEQFF. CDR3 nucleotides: TGTGCCAGTAGTCCCCGGGGCTACAATGAGCAGTTCTTC.

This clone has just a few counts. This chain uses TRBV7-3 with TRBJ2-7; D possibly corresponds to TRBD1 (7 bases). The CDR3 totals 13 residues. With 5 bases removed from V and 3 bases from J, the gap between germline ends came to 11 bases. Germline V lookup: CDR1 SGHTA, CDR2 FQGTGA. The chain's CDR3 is CASSAQGGYEQYF. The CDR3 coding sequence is TGTGCCAGCAGCGCGCAGGGGGGCTACGAGCAGTACTTC.